Listed below are T cell receptor beta chains from one sample, sequenced in a study of blood T cell repertoires in COVID-19. Sequencing was performed with immunoSEQ multiplex PCR; in TCRdb, only in-frame clones are kept and a portion is missing. Among more than 450,000 clones listed, roughly 90% were seen once. The sample was PBMCs or T cells enriched from blood (not recorded which). These receptors all stem from a woman aged 18 to 35 who had recovered from COVID-19. Both conserved end residues are part of each CDR3. Fields, in order: D gene, V gene, J gene, clone size, CDR3 DNA, CDR3 protein. A D gene is named only where the DNA matches it firmly. Expanded clones are given a class, and other clones once, few, many or no size at all.

.	TRBV7-8	TRBJ1-1	.	TGTGCCAGCAGCTTGACACCCCTCGGAACTGAAGCTTTCTTT	CASSLTPLGTEAFF
TRBD1	TRBV5-1	TRBJ1-1	.	TGCGCCAGCAGCTCCGACAGGGGAAGGACTGAAGCTTTCTTT	CASSSDRGRTEAFF
TRBD2	TRBV4-1	TRBJ2-7	.	TGCGCCAGCAGCCCTTTAGCGGGGTTTAGCGACGAGCAGTACTTC	CASSPLAGFSDEQYF
TRBD1	TRBV27	TRBJ2-1	.	TGTGCCAGCACCTTCCGGGACAGGCGTAATGAGCAGTTCTTC	CASTFRDRRNEQFF
TRBD1	TRBV27	TRBJ2-7	.	TGTGCCAGCACCCCGGGACAGGGACGGATCGAGCAGTACTTC	CASTPGQGRIEQYF
.	TRBV28	TRBJ2-7	.	TGTGCCAGCAGTTCACTGCCCTCCTACGAGCAGTACTTC	CASSSLPSYEQYF
.	TRBV28	TRBJ1-5	.	TGTGCCAGCAGTTTAGCGTTGAGCAATCAGCCCCAGCATTTT	CASSLALSNQPQHF
TRBD2	TRBV6-4	TRBJ2-1	.	TGTGCCAGCAGAGCGGGGGAACACAATGAGCAGTTCTTC	CASRAGEHNEQFF
TRBD1	TRBV3-1/TRBV3-2	TRBJ1-1	once	TGTGCCAGCAGCCGGGGGGACAGGGGCACTGAAGCTTTCTTT	CASSRGDRGTEAFF
.	TRBV24-1	TRBJ1-2	.	TGTGCCACCAGTGACACGCGGTGGTACTATGGCTACACCTTC	CATSDTRWYYGYTF
.	TRBV19	TRBJ1-6	.	TGTGCCAGTAGTATTCAGGGGAAGGATTCACCCCTCCACTTT	CASSIQGKDSPLHF
.	TRBV5-1	TRBJ2-2	few	TGCGCCAGCAGCTTGGGGACAGACGACGCGAACACCGGGGAGCTGTTTTTT	CASSLGTDDANTGELFF
.	TRBV30	TRBJ1-3	.	TGTGCCTGGAGTCCAGGGGCCCGACCTGGAAACACCATATATTTT	CAWSPGARPGNTIYF
TRBD1	TRBV28	TRBJ1-1	.	TGTGCCAGCAGTTCAGGGGGGTTAGGCCGGCCACGGGAAGCTTTCTTT	CASSSGGLGRPREAFF
TRBD2	TRBV2	TRBJ2-3	.	TGTGCCAGCAGGGACCAACTAGCGGGGACAACAGATACGCAGTATTTT	CASRDQLAGTTDTQYF
.	TRBV5-1	TRBJ1-6	.	TGCGCCAGCAGCTTGGATCCAGGGATTTATAATTCACCCCTCCACTTT	CASSLDPGIYNSPLHF
.	TRBV3-1/TRBV3-2	TRBJ1-3	.	TGTGCCAGCAGCCAAGACCAGGTCTCTGGAAACACCATATATTTT	CASSQDQVSGNTIYF
.	TRBV29-1	TRBJ2-3	many	TGCAGCGTTACTAGCTCCGGCACAGATACGCAGTATTTT	CSVTSSGTDTQYF
.	TRBV19	TRBJ1-1	.	TGTGCCAGTAGTCCTACGGACAGGAACACTGAAGCTTTCTTT	CASSPTDRNTEAFF
.	TRBV6-5	TRBJ2-3	.	TGTGCCAGTAATGGGGGACTCACAGATACGCAGTATTTT	CASNGGLTDTQYF
.	TRBV11-2	TRBJ2-1	few	TGTGCCAGCAGCTCGTATCGCGGTGAGCGTCATGAGCAGTTCTTC	CASSSYRGERHEQFF
TRBD2	TRBV19	TRBJ2-2	.	TGTGCCAGTAGTATAAGGACATCCAACGCGGGGGTTTTT	CASSIRTSNAGVF
.	TRBV6-5	TRBJ1-2	.	TGTGCCAGCAGGGGGTCCGGACATAACTATGGCTACACCTTC	CASRGSGHNYGYTF
.	TRBV2	TRBJ1-4	few	TGTGCCACCCAGCTACAGGGTACCACTAATGAAAAACTGTTTTTT	CATQLQGTTNEKLFF
.	TRBV3-1/TRBV3-2	TRBJ2-7	.	TGTGCCAGCAGCCCTTCGGGGGGCCTTCTAGCAGGCGAGCAGTACTTC	CASSPSGGLLAGEQYF
.	TRBV27	TRBJ1-2	.	TGTGCCAGCGGGCAGGGGCAGGTTGGCTACACCTTC	CASGQGQVGYTF
.	TRBV7-9	TRBJ2-1	.	TGTGCCAGCACCTTCCGGGACTCCTACAATGAGCAGTTCTTC	CASTFRDSYNEQFF
.	TRBV21-1	TRBJ2-5	.	TGTGCCAGCAGCAAATCCCCTAGCGGGGGGCCGCACCACAGAGAGACCCAGTACTTC	CASSKSPSGGPHHRETQYF
TRBD1	TRBV30	TRBJ2-2	.	TGTGCCTGGAGTGTTGGGACAGGGGGCCCCGGGGAGCTGTTTTTT	CAWSVGTGGPGELFF
TRBD1	TRBV4-1	TRBJ2-4	.	TGCGCCAGCAGCCAAGGACAGGGCCCGGCCAAAAACATTCAGTACTTC	CASSQGQGPAKNIQYF
.	TRBV19	TRBJ1-5	.	TGTGCCAGTACCCTCCTGCGAGGGAACGGGGGGGGCAATCAGCCCCAGCATTTT	CASTLLRGNGGGNQPQHF
TRBD2	TRBV4-2	TRBJ2-7	once	TGTGCCAGCAGCCTTGGGACTAGCGGGGCATCGACCTACGAGCAGTACTTC	CASSLGTSGASTYEQYF
TRBD1	TRBV7-9	TRBJ2-5	once	TGTGCCAGCAGCTTGCCCGACAGGGTAGGTTTCGGCGAGACCCAGTACTTC	CASSLPDRVGFGETQYF
.	TRBV19	TRBJ1-2	.	TGTGCCAGTAACGACGGCGGAGGGGGCTACACCTTC	CASNDGGGGYTF
.	TRBV20-1	TRBJ1-5	.	TGCAGTGCTATTGACAGTAATAGCAATCAGCCCCAGCATTTT	CSAIDSNSNQPQHF
.	TRBV28	TRBJ2-7	.	TGTGCCAGCAGTCAGGGGGGCGAGCAGTACTTC	CASSQGGEQYF
.	TRBV15	TRBJ1-3	.	TGTGCCACCAGCAGAGAATTGGGGCCCACGTTAGGAGGAAACACCATATATTTT	CATSRELGPTLGGNTIYF
.	TRBV19	TRBJ1-3	once	TGTGCCACCGAAAAGGGGAACGGAAACACCATATATTTT	CATEKGNGNTIYF
.	TRBV12-3/TRBV12-4	TRBJ2-2	.	TGTGCCAGCAATCGGGGAACCGGGGAGCTGTTTTTT	CASNRGTGELFF
TRBD1	TRBV10-2	TRBJ1-2	.	TGCGCCAGCAGTTCCGGGACAGGGGGTCTCCTGAGGGGCTACACCTTC	CASSSGTGGLLRGYTF
.	TRBV4-1	TRBJ1-4	.	TGCGCCAGCAGCCAGGCTGAAAAACTGTTTTTT	CASSQAEKLFF
.	TRBV5-1	TRBJ1-5	.	TGCGCCAGCAGCTCAACACCGGGGAACGGTCAGCCCCAGCATTTT	CASSSTPGNGQPQHF
.	TRBV27	TRBJ1-6	few	TGTGCCAGCAGTTTCGGGAATTCACCCCTCCACTTT	CASSFGNSPLHF
.	TRBV5-1	TRBJ1-4	.	TGCGCCAGCAGCTTGAACCTCGCAGGGGTTAATGAAAAACTGTTTTTT	CASSLNLAGVNEKLFF
TRBD1	TRBV28	TRBJ2-1	.	TGTGCCAGCATCCATCCCGGGGACAGGTACAATGAGCAGTTCTTC	CASIHPGDRYNEQFF
TRBD1	TRBV19	TRBJ1-6	few	TGTGCCAGTAGTATCCAGACAGGGTTGGGCTCACCCCTCCACTTT	CASSIQTGLGSPLHF
TRBD1	TRBV28	TRBJ1-3	.	TGTGCCAGCGAGGGGGCGGAAGGTTTTCGCGGAAACACCATATATTTT	CASEGAEGFRGNTIYF
.	TRBV12-3/TRBV12-4	TRBJ1-1	.	TGTGCCAGCAGTTTTCGGGGGACGGCGGAGGCTTTCTTT	CASSFRGTAEAFF
.	TRBV14	TRBJ1-1	.	TGTGCCAGCAGCCAAGAAACCGGGAGCGCTGAAGCTTTCTTT	CASSQETGSAEAFF
.	TRBV6-5	TRBJ1-2	.	TGTGCCAGCAGTACCTCAACAGGGTCCCATGGCTACACCTTC	CASSTSTGSHGYTF
TRBD1	TRBV10-3	TRBJ1-1	.	TGTGCCATAGGGGTCCAGGGGGCAACTGAAGCTTTCTTT	CAIGVQGATEAFF
TRBD1	TRBV13	TRBJ2-2	.	TGTGCCAGCAGCCCACGGACAGGGGGCGGAGGGGAGCTGTTTTTT	CASSPRTGGGGELFF